This T cell receptor (beta chain) comes out of a study of T cell changes during pregnancy in multiple sclerosis. Sequenced by immunoSEQ multiplex PCR; TCRdb stores in-frame clones only, minus some. The data hold tens of thousands of clones, with 94% observed a single time. The count of this clone is one. The CDR3 length is 14 residues. The V and J ends lost 1 base and 0 bases respectively, with 8 bases between them. Germline CDR1 GTSNPN, CDR2 SVGIG (reference sequence). This specimen consisted of peripheral blood, obtained in the third trimester of pregnancy. The receptor's source is a female donor with multiple sclerosis, enrolled in a pregnancy study. V usage is TRBV30 and J usage is TRBJ2-3, with a possible D match to TRBD1 (5 bases). The CDR3: CAWSGGQSTDTQYF. The CDR3 DNA is TGTGCCTGGAGTGGAGGACAAAGCACAGATACGCAGTATTTT. The full variable domain, rest sourced from reference TRBV30 and TRBJ2-3, is SQTIHQWPATLVQPVGSPLSLECTVEGTSNPNLYWYRQAAGRGLQLLFYSVGIGQISSEVPQNLSASRPQDRQFILSSKKLLLSDSGFYLCAWSGGQSTDTQYFGPGTRLTVL.